Shown below are 28 T cell receptor beta chains from a single sample sequenced in a study of tumor and adjacent non-tumor tissue in lung cancer. This sample's RNA came from whole unsorted tissue. A modified ARM-PCR protocol with three rounds of nested PCR amplified TCRbeta. TCRdb fed the multiplex PCR reads into MiXCR, producing one record per CDR3 protein. The sample lists some 120,000 distinct CDR3 sequences, roughly 64% occurring once. Sample: lung tumor tissue. These TCRs come from a man aged 25 to 40 with non-small cell lung cancer.

In the case of this clonotype: This may be a read error: a much more frequent sequence differs by one nucleotide. The rearrangement joins TRBV20-1 to TRBJ2-3, with 7 bases identical to TRBD1. The germline CDR1 and CDR2 sequences are DFQATT and SNEGSKA (reference sequence). J lost 7 bases, V lost 0 bases, and 10 bases had no gene match. The CDR3 length is 15 residues. The CDR3 here is CSARDSQGFGHTQYF. The CDR3 DNA sequence: TGCAGTGCTAGAGATTCACAGGGGTTTGGACATACGCAGTATTTT.

To note about this clonotype: This may stem from a read error, because a much larger clone lies one nucleotide away. The V and J genes are TRBV12-3 or TRBV12-4 and TRBJ2-5, with D perhaps matching TRBD1 or TRBD2 (5 bases each). This CDR3 has 14 amino acids. CDR3 DNA: TGTGTCAGCAGTCCAGGGAGCCCAGCAGAGACCCAGTACTTC. This gives the protein CVSSPGSPAETQYF.

Notes on this clonotype: Given the absence of the conserved phenylalanine or tryptophan at the CDR3 end, a read error is likely. This sequence joins TRBV30 and TRBJ2-2, with 7 bases identical to TRBD2. Germline V gene sequence: CDR1 GTSNPN, CDR2 SVGIG (reference sequence). CDR3 length: 15 amino acids. Written as DNA, the CDR3 is TGTGCCTGGAGTGGTGGCGGGAGCGACACAGGGGAGCTGTTTTAT. It codes for CAWSGGGSDTGELFY.

V gene TRBV5-1 combines with J gene TRBJ1-1; 7 bases line up with TRBD1. Germline V gives CDR1 SGHRS, CDR2 YFSETQ. The CDR3 has 15 residues. Germline trimming cut 4 bases from V and 7 bases from J; bases unmatched to any gene: 13. The DNA for the CDR3 is TGCGCCAGCAGCCACGAGGGGGCGGGGAGCATTGAAGCTTTCTTT. Amino acid sequence: CASSHEGAGSIEAFF.

The chain joins TRBV6-1 to TRBJ2-7, with 7 positions matching TRBD1. CDR1 and CDR2 (germline): MNHNS, SASEGT. This CDR3 region has 15 residues. J gave up 6 bases and V 1 base, and 9 bases lay outside the gene matches. The CDR3 nucleotides are TGTGCCAGCAGTGAAGACCCGGGCAGGGGGTCCGAGCAGTACTTC. Its translation: CASSEDPGRGSEQYF.

The chain recombines TRBV6-5 with TRBJ1-1; D is unclear. The CDR3 consists of 13 residues. Germline values: CDR1 MNHEY, CDR2 SVGAGI. V lost 10 bases and J 1 base, leaving 13 bases between the germline ends. CDR3 coding DNA: TGTGCCAACAGCTCCCGCACGAACACTGAAGCTTTCTTT. Translating it yields CANSSRTNTEAFF.

This clonotype was picked up a small number of times. The rearrangement uses TRBV5-4 and TRBJ1-2; a possible D gene is TRBD1 (6 bases). The CDR3 has 15 amino acids. With 4 bases removed from V and 8 bases from J, the gap between germline ends came to 21 bases. The germline gives CDR1 SGHNT, CDR2 YYREEE (reference sequence). CDR3: CASSATISGVGGYTF. The DNA for the CDR3 is TGTGCCAGCAGCGCCACTATTTCAGGGGTCGGCGGCTACACCTTC. Full variable domain (missing parts from reference TRBV5-4 and TRBJ1-2): ETGVTQSPTHLIKTRGQQVTLRCSSQSGHNTVSWYQQALGQGPQFIFQYYREEENGRGNFPPRFSGLQFPNYSSELNVNALELDDSALYLCASSATISGVGGYTFGSGTRLTVV.

A note on this clonotype: A much larger clonotype is one base distant, so this may be a read error. The chain carries TRBV20-1 and TRBJ2-1; D is perhaps TRBD2 (5 bases). The V gene's germline CDR1 is DFQATT and CDR2 SNEGSKA (reference sequence). The length of the CDR3 is 14 residues. The DNA for the CDR3 is TGCAATGCTAGCAAAGGGTACTCCTACAATGAGCAGTTCTTC. Its translation is CNASKGYSYNEQFF.

This clonotype has only one observation. The conserved closing phenylalanine or tryptophan is absent in this CDR3, likely reflecting a read error. CDR3 bases: TGTGCAAGCAGTTACTCGATGGATACGCAGTATGTT. Translation gives CASSYSMDTQYV. The chain has TRBV6-5 and TRBJ2-3; D gene ambiguous. Germline CDR1 is MNHEY and CDR2 is SVGAGI. This CDR3 region has 12 residues.

This clonotype was observed at least ten times. This sequence joins TRBV6-5 and TRBJ1-2; D remains ambiguous. Trimming took off 0 bases at V and 2 bases at J, with 4 bases between the two ends. Germline assignment: CDR1 MNHEY and CDR2 SVGAGI. The CDR3 is 13 amino acids. The CDR3 region has the DNA TGTGCCAGCAGTTACTCCGGGAACTATGGCTACACCTTC. Protein sequence: CASSYSGNYGYTF.

About this clonotype itself: The germline gene is not matched at one end of the junction; a read error may be the cause. This chain uses TRBV20-1 with TRBJ1-5; no clear D gene. The CDR3 is 11 residues long. Germline CDR1 reads DFQATT; CDR2 reads SNEGSKA (reference sequence). CDR3 sequence reads: CTATDNGAQHF. The DNA of the CDR3 is TGCACTGCTACTGATAACGGGGCCCAGCATTTT.

There are a few counts of this clonotype. Since no conserved phenylalanine or tryptophan closes the CDR3, a read error is the likely cause. The J gene is TRBJ1-1, the V gene TRBV11-2; D unclear. V gave up 5 bases and J gave up 1 base, with 8 bases separating them. Germline-derived CDR1 and CDR2 are SGHAT and FQNNGV. The CDR3 is 13 residues long. The CDR3 here is CASSATANTEAFI. CDR3 nucleotides: TGTGCCAGCAGCGCTACTGCGAACACTGAAGCTTTCATT.

Turning to this clonotype: A much larger clone is a single base away; this may be a read error. The chain carries TRBV6-5 and TRBJ2-1; TRBD1 is a possible D gene (6 bases). CDR1 is MNHEY, CDR2 SVGAGI, per germline. This CDR3 spans 13 amino acids. The chain's CDR3 is CASSSPVGGEEFF. CDR3 nucleotide sequence: TGTGCCAGCAGTTCACCCGTAGGGGGTGAGGAGTTCTTC.

Details on this clonotype: Sequence at one end of the junction differs from germline and may be a read error. The J gene is TRBJ2-7, the V gene TRBV13, with 8 bases matching TRBD1. The germline gives CDR1 PRHDT, CDR2 FYEKMQ (reference sequence). The CDR3 runs to 13 residues. The CDR3 coding sequence is TGTGCCAGCAGCTCAGACAGGGGCCGGTTGGTGGACTTC. Its protein product is CASSSDRGRLVDF.

In this sample, this clonotype turned up many times. The genes are TRBV29-1 and TRBJ1-1; 7 nucleotides line up with TRBD1. Germline lookup yields CDR1 SQVTM and CDR2 ANQGSEA. The CDR3 is made up of 14 amino acids. V was pared by 4 bases and J by 4 bases, with 9 bases of the junction left unmatched. The CDR3 is CSVGGRQGSTEAFF. In DNA form, the CDR3 reads TGCAGCGTTGGGGGCAGACAGGGAAGCACTGAAGCTTTCTTT. The full variable domain, in which reference TRBV29-1 and TRBJ1-1 provide the parts outside the CDR3, is SAVISQKPSRDICQRGTSLTIQCQVDSQVTMMFWYRQQPGQSLTLIATANQGSEATYESGFVIDKFPISRPNLTFSTLTVSNMSPEDSSIYLCSVGGRQGSTEAFFGQGTRLTVV.

The CDR3 DNA reads as TGCGCCAGCAGCCTAGATGAGACGGGATGTATATACGAGCAGTACTTC. It codes for CASSLDETGCIYEQYF. This chain connects TRBV4-1 to TRBJ2-7; maybe TRBD2 (5 bases). The CDR3 runs to 16 residues. In germline, CDR1 is MGHRA, CDR2 YSYEKL. Trimming cost V 4 bases and J 4 bases, with 20 bases left between them.

The chain carries TRBV6-5 and TRBJ2-7, with 12 bases lining up with TRBD2. V was clipped by 2 bases and J by 3 bases; unmatched bases: 2. Looked up from germline, CDR1 is MNHEY and CDR2 is SVGAGI. The CDR3 totals 15 residues. CDR3 sequence: CASSYTSGRHYEQYF. The CDR3 DNA reads TGTGCCAGCAGTTACACTAGCGGGAGGCACTACGAGCAGTACTTC.

This sequence joins TRBV24-1 and TRBJ1-5; 10 nucleotides line up with TRBD1. CDR3 size: 16 residues. Looked up from germline, CDR1 is KGHDR and CDR2 is SFDVKD. The junction had 11 bases not matched to a gene; V was cut back by 7 bases and J by 6 bases. CDR3 DNA: TGTGCCACCAGAATCCGGGACAGGGGTCTCATTCAGCCCCAGCATTTT. Encoded protein: CATRIRDRGLIQPQHF.

A note on this clonotype: A much larger clone lies one base from this, so it may be a read error. V usage is TRBV20-1 and J usage is TRBJ1-1; D call uncertain. The germline CDR1 and CDR2 sequences are DFQATT and SNEGSKA (reference sequence). CDR3 length: 16 residues. CDR3 DNA sequence: TGCAGTGCTCTAAGGACGGGGAGGGTTTCAAACACTGATGCTTTCTTT. It codes for CSALRTGRVSNTDAFF.

The J gene is TRBJ2-3, the V gene TRBV10-2, with 10 bases lining up with TRBD1. Germline V CDR1 and CDR2: WSHSY, SAAADI. The CDR3 covers 15 residues. V dropped 9 bases and J dropped 3; count of bases not matched to a gene: 9. The CDR3 nucleotides are TGCGCCAGTAGCAAGGACAGGGGGGGGACAGATACGCAGTATTTT. It yields the protein CASSKDRGGTDTQYF.

For this clonotype: The junction does not match germline at one end; this may be a read error. V usage is TRBV14 and J usage is TRBJ1-5; D is unclear. Germline V CDR1 and CDR2: SGHDN, FVKESK. The CDR3 runs to 13 residues. The CDR3 loop is CARSQERNQPQHF. The CDR3 DNA follows: TGTGCCAGGAGCCAAGAAAGAAACCAGCCCCAGCATTTT.

Notes on this clonotype: The CDR3 does not close with the conserved phenylalanine or tryptophan, likely indicating a read error. In DNA form, the CDR3 reads TGTGCCAGTGGACCCTCACGTAACTCCTACAATGAGCAGTTCTCC. Its translation: CASGPSRNSYNEQFS. The genes are TRBV11-2 and TRBJ2-1, with no clear D. This CDR3 is 15 amino acids long. Trimming pared 9 bases from V and 0 bases from J, leaving 15 bases between. Germline V gene lookup returns CDR1 SGHAT and CDR2 FQNNGV.

The sample holds a few counts of this clonotype. It may be a read error: a sequence one base away is much more abundant. V gene TRBV20-1 combines with J gene TRBJ2-3; D possibly corresponds to TRBD1 (5 bases). This CDR3 is 14 amino acids long. V lost 4 bases and J 5 bases, leaving 16 bases between the germline ends. Per the germline V gene, CDR1 is DFQATT and CDR2 is SNEGSKA (reference sequence). Here the CDR3 DNA reads TGCAGTGCTATAGTGGTCAGTCAGGGAGATACGCAGTATTTT. Its protein product is CSAIVVSQGDTQYF.

The genes are TRBV5-6 and TRBJ1-2; D unresolved. The V gene lost 4 bases and the J gene lost 4 bases, with 17 bases spanning the gap. Germline CDR1 SGHDT, CDR2 YYEEEE. The CDR3 sequence is 15 residues long. The CDR3 protein is CASSPKSEWGYGYTF. DNA of the CDR3: TGTGCCAGCAGCCCTAAAAGCGAGTGGGGCTATGGCTACACCTTC.

Remarks on this clonotype: As the CDR3 is not closed by the conserved phenylalanine or tryptophan, this likely results from a read error. The CDR3 DNA reads TGTGCCAGTAGTACCTTCGTCCTTGGGTCTGTCGGGGGCCCGGGGGGGGAGCTGTTTCTT. The encoded protein is CASSTFVLGSVGGPGGELFL. The chain joins TRBV28 to TRBJ2-2; D tentatively fits TRBD1 or TRBD2 (6 bases each). Trimming removed 9 bases from V and 8 bases from J, with 37 bases in between. Germline V gene data show CDR1 as MDHEN and CDR2 as SYDVKM. The CDR3 spans 20 residues.

Worth noting for this clonotype: This clone may be a read error of a much larger clone one base away. The rearrangement joins TRBV20-1 to TRBJ2-7, with TRBD1 as a possible D gene (6 bases). The V gene's germline CDR1 is DFQATT and CDR2 SNEGSKA (reference sequence). Trimming removed 8 bases at V and 4 bases at J, with 15 bases between. This CDR3 has 12 amino acids. The CDR3 loop is CSSTDSRYEQYF. The CDR3 DNA is TGCAGTTCTACGGACAGCCGTTACGAGCAGTACTTC.

This clonotype was observed many times. This sequence joins TRBV5-6 and TRBJ2-4; possibly TRBD1 for D (5 bases). Germline assignment: CDR1 SGHDT and CDR2 YYEEEE. The CDR3 extends over 14 amino acids. V shed 6 bases and J shed 2 bases, with 12 bases lying between them. The CDR3: CASKGAMTKNIQYF. CDR3 bases: TGTGCCAGCAAAGGGGCAATGACCAAAAACATTCAGTACTTC.

The rearrangement links TRBV20-1 to TRBJ2-5; 13 nucleotides align to TRBD2. V lost 7 bases to trimming and J lost 9 bases; unmatched junction nucleotides: 17. The CDR3 length is 16 residues. Germline loops: CDR1 DFQATT, CDR2 SNEGSKA (reference sequence). The CDR3 region is CSVPPWWTSGSSAQYF. DNA of the CDR3: TGCAGTGTTCCACCGTGGTGGACTAGCGGGAGCTCGGCCCAGTACTTC.